Described below is a single T cell receptor (beta chain) sequence and its context. This clonotype was recorded a few times. The antigen it binds to is not known. No per-base quality is available; no much larger clone lies one base away. The sample comes from a study of response to subunit inactivated influenza vaccine (dated by TCRdb to the late 2010s). Context from the whole study: The study used deep quantitative T cell receptor repertoire profiling to track responses to a trivalent subunit inactivated influenza vaccine.

Explained via the paper, the time point label denotes: more than 40 days after influenza vaccine administration. On the study overall, not on this receptor specifically: According to the authors, only a limited number of new T cells may be recruited by each seasonal influenza vaccination.

CDR1 is given as LNHNV and CDR2 as YYDKDF, both from the germline V gene (reference sequence). CDR3 length: 14 amino acids, cysteine to phenylalanine. Only the CDR3 part of the read is kept: 42 bases, read in frame from the first base. V lost 2 bases and J lost 2 bases; the stretch between them is 8 bases long. Library preparation was by RT-PCR. The run used an Illumina HiSeq 2500. TCRdb handled the public reads itself, with Q25 trimming in fastp and clone calling in MiXCR, and kept productive beta chains. For every CDR3 protein sequence, its rows merge into one entry that carries the most common genes and DNA. For this sample the table gives hundreds of thousands of distinct CDR3 sequences, of which roughly 9.7% were detected only once. The ten largest clones capture about 12% of the sample.

The source of this sequence is a man aged 50-60 years who received an inactivated influenza vaccine. Donor details come from another sample of the same person, matched by shared clones. The chain links TRBV15 with TRBJ2-3; too little of a D gene remains to name it. Here the sequenced sample was PBMCs from blood, taken roughly 46 days after vaccination. The CDR3 amino acid sequence is: CATSRQSYTDTQYF. The sequenced DNA: TGTGCCACCAGCAGACAGAGTTACACAGATACGCAGTATTTT. Here the CDR3 is joined to the reference TRBV15 and TRBJ2-3 genes, and the full variable domain is: DAMVIQNPRYQVTQFGKPVTLSCSQTLNHNVMYWYQQKSSQAPKLLFHYYDKDFNNEADTPDNFQSRRPNTSFCFLDIRSPGLGDTAMYLCATSRQSYTDTQYFGPGTRLTVL.